This T cell receptor beta chain derives from a study of blood T cells in healthy people across ages. Isolating PBMCs gave at least 6 million of these cells per sample. Then a second PCR, running about 6 to 11 cycles, was carried out with a sample-barcoded 5' primer and a J-beta primer mix. Every cDNA was tagged by a template-switch adaptor with 12 random nucleotides. A single record per CDR3 protein comes from TCRdb applying MiXCR to the 5' RACE reads. Of approximately 800,000 distinct CDR3 sequences in the sample, around 62% were seen once. The V gene lost 6 bases and the J gene lost 2 bases, with 21 bases spanning the gap. This CDR3 has 17 residues. Germline CDR1 reads MNHEY; CDR2 reads SVGEGT.

This TCR was recovered from a man in his thirties or forties in good health. The specimen sequenced was blood. This rearrangement joins TRBV6-2 or TRBV6-3 to TRBJ2-3; D may be TRBD1 (6 bases). The CDR3 here is CASSSFLRDKATDTQYF. The CDR3 DNA sequence: TGTGCCAGCAGCTCCTTCCTCCGGGACAAGGCCACAGATACGCAGTATTTT.